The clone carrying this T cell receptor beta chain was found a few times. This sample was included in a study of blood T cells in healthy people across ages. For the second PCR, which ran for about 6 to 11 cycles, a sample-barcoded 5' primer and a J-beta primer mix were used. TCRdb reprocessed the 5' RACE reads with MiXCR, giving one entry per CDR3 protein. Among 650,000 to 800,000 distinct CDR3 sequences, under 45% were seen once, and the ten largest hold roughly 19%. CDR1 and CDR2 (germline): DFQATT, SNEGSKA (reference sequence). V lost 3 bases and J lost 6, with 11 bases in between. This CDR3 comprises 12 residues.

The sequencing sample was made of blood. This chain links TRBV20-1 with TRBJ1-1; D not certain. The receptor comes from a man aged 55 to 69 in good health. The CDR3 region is CSASEEMAEAFF. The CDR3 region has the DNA TGCAGTGCTAGTGAGGAGATGGCTGAAGCTTTCTTT.